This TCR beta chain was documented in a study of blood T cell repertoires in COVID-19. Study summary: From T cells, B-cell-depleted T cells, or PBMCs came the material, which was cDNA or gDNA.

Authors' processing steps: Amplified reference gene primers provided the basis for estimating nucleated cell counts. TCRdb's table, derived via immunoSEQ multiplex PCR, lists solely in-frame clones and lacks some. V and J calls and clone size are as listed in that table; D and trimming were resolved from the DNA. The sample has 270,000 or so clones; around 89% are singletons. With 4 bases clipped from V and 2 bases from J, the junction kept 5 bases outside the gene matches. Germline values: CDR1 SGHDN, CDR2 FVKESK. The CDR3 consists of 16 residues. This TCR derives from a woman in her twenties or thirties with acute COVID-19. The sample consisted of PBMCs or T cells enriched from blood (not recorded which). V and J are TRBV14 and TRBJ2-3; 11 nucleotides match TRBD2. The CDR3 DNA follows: TGTGCCAGCAGCCTTCGACTAGCGGGGCCCACAGATACGCAGTATTTT. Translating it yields CASSLRLAGPTDTQYF.